The 5 T cell receptor beta chains below were found in one sample sequenced in a study of shared clonotypes between healthy human individuals. Libraries were prepared by immunoSEQ multiplex PCR; TCRdb keeps only in-frame clonotypes and omits some of them. The sample comprises about 1 million clones, around 74% of which are singletons, and approximately 1.5% rests with the top ten. Input material: memory CD4+ T cells sorted from blood. The subset: CD45RA-negative fraction. The receptors stem from a man younger than 35 in good health.

This clone has a single count. CDR3 bases: TGTGCCAGCAGACCAGGAGGGCAAGTTGAAAAACTGTTTTTT. It is translated as CASRPGGQVEKLFF. The chain combines TRBV6-5 with TRBJ1-4; D gene uncertain. CDR1 is MNHEY and CDR2 is SVGAGI in the germline V gene. V shed 6 bases and J shed 7 bases, with 15 bases lying between them. The CDR3 runs 14 residues.

This chain uses TRBV5-1 with TRBJ2-1, with D tentatively TRBD1 (5 bases). This CDR3 comprises 13 residues. The V end was cut by 1 base, the J end by 10 bases, with 12 bases between. Germline V gene data show CDR1 as SGHRS and CDR2 as YFSETQ. The DNA of the CDR3 is TGCGCCAGCAGCTTGAGGGGTTGGGCGGAGCAGTTCTTC. This sequence encodes CASSLRGWAEQFF.

V gene TRBV7-2 combines with J gene TRBJ2-7; 7 bases align to TRBD2. Germline V lookup: CDR1 SGHTA, CDR2 FQGNSA. J lost 2 bases, V lost 4 bases, and 2 bases had no gene match. This CDR3 has 13 amino acids. The CDR3 reads CASSSTSAYEQYF. The CDR3, as DNA: TGTGCCAGCAGCTCTACTAGCGCCTACGAGCAGTACTTC.

To note about this clone: This specimen includes other DNA sequences encoding the same CDR3. The rearrangement uses TRBV2 and TRBJ2-5, with D hard to call. V shed 4 bases and J shed 3 bases, with 6 bases lying between them. Germline CDR1 is SNHLY and CDR2 is FYNNEI. The CDR3 consists of 12 residues. The CDR3 DNA sequence: TGTGCCAGCAGTGTGACGGAAGAGACCCAGTACTTC. It encodes CASSVTEETQYF.

A few counts support this clone. The chain carries TRBV5-1 and TRBJ2-4; D is ambiguous. V gave up 0 bases and J gave up 1 base, with 8 bases separating them. CDR3 length: 15 amino acids. Looked up from germline, CDR1 is SGHRS and CDR2 is YFSETQ. CDR3 sequence reads: CASSLDAWAKNIQYF. CDR3 coding DNA: TGCGCCAGCAGCTTGGATGCCTGGGCCAAAAACATTCAGTACTTC. The variable domain in full, with the rest retrieved from reference TRBV5-1 and TRBJ2-4, is KAGVTQTPRYLIKTRGQQVTLSCSPISGHRSVSWYQQTPGQGLQFLFEYFSETQRNKGNFPGRFSGRQFSNSRSEMNVSTLELGDSALYLCASSLDAWAKNIQYFGAGTRLSVL.